This T cell receptor (beta chain) was sequenced for a study of regulatory T cells in long-lasting Graves disease (dated by TCRdb to the early 2020s). In the study overall: In the newly diagnosed Graves' disease group, patients had been taking antithyroid drugs for less than 3 months. Patients with persistent Graves' disease were compared with patients with newly diagnosed Graves' disease using TCR sequencing and RNA sequencing of peripheral blood. The study took place in China and was registered as a clinical trial. A total of 35 or so samples underwent TCR sequencing: 13 from persistent and roughly 20 from newly diagnosed Graves' disease patients. Overall study results and their limits: Persistent Graves' disease patients showed lower TCR Shannon entropy and fewer highly expanded clones than newly diagnosed patients, suggesting clonal expansion. Sequencing and analysis were restricted to the TCR beta chain. Peripheral blood alone was examined, since thyroid tissue, which constituted the primary lesion, could not be accessed. The small sample size was acknowledged by the authors as a limitation that may reduce accuracy. Persistent disease showed preferential use of TRBV28, TRBJ1-2 and TRBJ2-5, whereas newly diagnosed disease favored TRBV20-1 and TRBJ2-1. Persistent patients shared more public clonotypes among themselves (under 3,000) than newly diagnosed patients did (approximately 970).

In light of the paper, this sample's time point label describes: newly diagnosed GD, antithyroid drugs for less than 3 months. For both TCR sequencing and RNA sequencing, RNA was extracted from PBMCs in TRIzol. The diagnosis of Graves' disease was made according to American Thyroid Association guidelines. Recruitment of patients was carried out at an endocrinology department in Xi'an, China. Each patient gave around 9 milliliters of peripheral blood, collected in an EDTA anticoagulant tube. PBMCs were isolated by Ficoll Paque Plus density gradient separation without further T cell sorting. An Agilent 2100 Bioanalyzer and agarose gel were used to check RNA quality, while a NanoDrop 2000 measured RNA concentration. This clonotype has a count of ten or more. This clone's antigen is unknown. The input lacks base qualities; no much larger clone sits a single base away. The CDR3, from cysteine to phenylalanine, totals 16 residues. Only the CDR3 region is kept as DNA, spanning 48 bases read in frame from base 1. V has 7 bases trimmed and J has 2 bases trimmed; junction bases matching no gene number 12. The germline V gene gives CDR1 as SNHLY and CDR2 as FYNNEI.

The library was generated by multiplex PCR. The data were produced on an Illumina HiSeq 4000. TCR beta libraries were built with iRepertoire HTBI primers and Arm-PCR amplification of CDR3 regions. Before sequencing, the PCR products underwent gel purification. As for how the authors treated the data: A total of under 80 TRBV and about 13 TRBJ segments were identified across samples and were used for gene usage analysis of CDR3 amino acid clonotypes. COPE and FqMerger were used to merge the filtered high-quality paired reads into contigs. BLAST was used to align contigs to the IMGT TRBV, TRBD and TRBJ reference genes, and CDR3 was defined following IMGT. Clonotypes above 0.1% frequency were classified as highly expanded clones. Repertoire diversity was measured by Shannon entropy, and V-J evenness by the Gini coefficient. Clonotypes shared by more than one individual were considered public. Starting from the raw public reads, TCRdb applied fastp trimming at Q25, assembled clones with MiXCR and retained in-frame beta chains. Each CDR3 protein appears once, grouped with its most common genes and DNA. V and J calls and clone size were set by TCRdb, not the authors. This sample lists roughly 500,000 distinct CDR3 sequences; roughly 14% were detected once. The ten biggest clones cover roughly 10% of the sample.

Another study also made use of these data, one on T cells in Graves' hyperthyroidism and ophthalmopathy. As the second publication notes: Stable Graves' hyperthyroidism was defined as the absence of progression to ophthalmopathy over 18 months of follow-up. Hyperthyroidism patients were newly diagnosed, with disease duration under 2 months, and aged 18 to 65 years. Any patient with an uncontrolled infection, another autoimmune disease, pregnancy or lactation was excluded. Diagnoses were established on the basis of clinical symptoms, serum thyroxine and TRAb, thyroid ultrasound, and orbital computed tomography. The TCR CDR3 was subjected to a first round of RT-PCR using the HTBI primer set and the Qiagen OneStep RT-PCR kit. Most expanded thyroid clonotypes (frequency above 0.001) were also found in blood, which suggests that blood repertoires may mirror thyroid immune responses. Ophthalmopathy was separated from stable hyperthyroidism by a 13 V-J signature model, with around 90% sensitivity and approximately 81% specificity obtained in cross-validation and 80%/75% obtained in testing. During validation, the model predicted progression to ophthalmopathy a median of approximately 7 months ahead of onset, with around 65% sensitivity and about 72% specificity. A discovery cohort of about 100 patients, 43 with Graves' ophthalmopathy and 55 to 60 with stable Graves' hyperthyroidism, was used to find distinguishing TCR V-J signatures. Prospective prediction of ophthalmopathy was tested in an independent validation cohort consisting of some 18 hyperthyroidism patients and around 16 patients who later progressed to ophthalmopathy. The 100 or so discovery patients were randomly split 7:3 into training and test sets. The study also compared thyroid tissue and blood T-cell repertoires from several Graves' hyperthyroidism patients. After blood sampling, hyperthyroidism patients were treated with methimazole at a starting dose of 30 mg daily, and ophthalmopathy patients were treated with high-dose intravenous methylprednisolone. Libraries were constructed in a second round of multiplex PCR, after which size selection and purification were performed. The libraries were sequenced on an Illumina HiSeq2000 using paired-end 100 bp reads. SOAPnuke was used to process the raw data, with reads discarded if the reads contained adapters or uncalled bases, had a mean Phred below 15, or lacked an exact constant-primer or identifier match. High-quality paired reads were merged using COPE v1.2.5, and each unique nucleotide sequence was defined as a clonotype. MiTCR v1.1 was used to align the clonotypes against IMGT TRBV, TRBD and TRBJ reference segments. The analysis included only V-J combinations with a frequency above 0.0001, which together covered 99% to 99.2% of the repertoires. The TCS score was defined as F50 (clonal expansion) divided by E x V (chaos), with BLOSUM62-based TCRdist calculated between CDR3 peptides within each V-J. Welch's t-statistics and random forest reduced just over 500 V-J features to about 13, which were used in a naive Bayes classifier (R e1071). No statistical method was used to set the sample size in advance, and investigators knew the group allocation. The paper describes TCR Vbeta CDR3 sequencing of 120 to 150 peripheral blood samples, made up of 43 ophthalmopathy patients, 70 to 75 hyperthyroidism patients and roughly 17 progressor patients.

This sequence originates from a man aged 25 to 40 with Graves disease. Donor details come from another sample of the same person, matched by shared clones. The source material was peripheral blood mononuclear cells (PBMCs), sampled at new diagnosis, from a patient treated with antithyroid drugs. The chain was built from TRBV2 and TRBJ2-3; TRBD1 agrees with 7 junctional bases. Here is the DNA: TGTGCCAGCACTCGAAGAGGGGGCAAGGACACAGATACGCAGTATTTT. The encoded protein is CASTRRGGKDTDTQYF.